This entry lists 18 T cell receptor beta chains sequenced from one sample in a study of OX40 agonist ivuxolimab in advanced cancers. TCRdb's copy holds only in-frame clones and misses some; the assay was immunoSEQ multiplex PCR. The sample contains around 60,000 clones, roughly 87% of which appear only once. The material was CD4+ or CD8+ T cells sorted from blood, obtained in a trial of the OX40 agonist ivuxolimab. These receptors all stem from an adult with an advanced solid tumor such as melanoma, head and neck, liver or kidney cancer.

The chain recombines TRBV7-3 with TRBJ1-2; 7 positions match TRBD1. With V trimmed by 5 bases and J by 3 bases, 6 bases remained unmatched. Germline CDR1 SGHTA, CDR2 FQGTGA. This CDR3 has 14 residues. The CDR3 DNA is TGTGCCAGCAGCCACACAGGGGAACACTATGGCTACACCTTC. Protein: CASSHTGEHYGYTF.

The CDR3 coding sequence is TGTGCCAGCAGTCCGACTAGTTACCGCGCAGATACGCAGTATTTT. It codes for CASSPTSYRADTQYF. The V gene is TRBV6-6, the J gene TRBJ2-3, with D perhaps TRBD2 (6 bases). Deletions cut 5 bases from V and 4 bases from J, with 16 bases between. The CDR3 consists of 15 residues. Germline assignment: CDR1 MNHNY and CDR2 SVGAGI (reference sequence).

This clone is a singleton in its sample. The chain carries TRBV5-1 and TRBJ2-1; possible D gene TRBD2, 5 bases. This CDR3 spans 15 amino acids. Germline assignment: CDR1 SGHRS and CDR2 YFSETQ. The germline V and J ends were trimmed by 4 bases and 7 bases, with 18 bases remaining between them. The CDR3 nucleotides are TGCGCCAGCAGCCCGTTAGCGTCGGGGAGTAATGAGCAGTTCTTC. Residues: CASSPLASGSNEQFF.

This chain connects TRBV27 to TRBJ2-1; TRBD2 matches at 10 bases. J lost 9 bases, V lost 5 bases, and 7 bases had no gene match. CDR1 is MNHEY, CDR2 SMNVEV, per germline (reference sequence). The CDR3 extends over 14 amino acids. Here the CDR3 DNA reads TGTGCCAGCAGTCTACCGGGACTAGCGTTTGAGCAGTTCTTC. It specifies CASSLPGLAFEQFF.

Notes on this clone: Additional DNA sequences in this sample encode the identical CDR3. The V and J genes are TRBV6-1 and TRBJ2-7; TRBD2 matches 11 bases. The junction had 0 bases not matched to a gene; V was cut back by 1 base and J by 1 base. Germline CDR1 reads MNHNS; CDR2 reads SASEGT. The CDR3 runs to 15 residues. The CDR3 here is CASSEGLAGSYEQYF. The CDR3 DNA is TGTGCCAGCAGTGAAGGACTAGCGGGATCCTACGAGCAGTACTTC.

This chain uses TRBV5-1 with TRBJ2-7; unclear D gene. The length of the CDR3 is 14 residues. V shed 1 base and J shed 0 bases, with 8 bases lying between them. The V gene's germline CDR1 is SGHRS and CDR2 YFSETQ. In nucleotides, the CDR3 is TGCGCCAGCAGCTTGTTCGCCGTCTCCTACGAGCAGTACTTC. This encodes CASSLFAVSYEQYF.

Concerning this clone: The conserved closing phenylalanine or tryptophan is absent in this CDR3, likely reflecting a read error. This chain uses TRBV19 with TRBJ1-5, with no clear D. Germline V gives CDR1 LNHDA, CDR2 SQIVND (reference sequence). Trimming removed 4 bases from V and 3 bases from J, with 22 bases in between. The CDR3 extends over 18 amino acids. CDR3 region: CASSTPEGTPTPNQPQHL. Here the CDR3 DNA reads TGTGCCAGTAGTACCCCGGAGGGTACCCCCACCCCCAATCAGCCCCAGCATCTT.

J is TRBJ1-1 and V is TRBV7-9; a weak D match, TRBD1 (5 bases). The germline V gene has CDR1 SEHNR and CDR2 FQNEAQ (reference sequence). CDR3 length: 12 residues. Trimming removed 5 bases from V and 3 bases from J, with 7 bases in between. CDR3 DNA: TGTGCCAGCAGCCGACAGTACACTGAAGCTTTCTTT. Protein sequence: CASSRQYTEAFF.

V usage is TRBV4-1 and J usage is TRBJ2-2; TRBD1 aligns across 9 bases. Germline V gene data show CDR1 as MGHRA and CDR2 as YSYEKL. V gave up 4 bases and J gave up 4 bases; unmatched junction bases: 13. This CDR3 is 18 amino acids long. The CDR3 protein is CASSPGTGSTRGTGELFF. In DNA form, the CDR3 reads TGCGCCAGCAGCCCCGGGACAGGGTCTACTCGAGGCACCGGGGAGCTGTTTTTT.

The chain joins TRBV19 to TRBJ2-7; 7 positions agree with TRBD2. CDR3 length equals 14 residues. V trimming: 4 bases; J trimming: 5 bases; junction bases outside the gene matches: 8. CDR1 LNHDA and CDR2 SQIVND come from the germline V gene (reference sequence). The CDR3 sequence is CASSTLAAGNEQYF. CDR3 sequence (DNA): TGTGCCAGTAGTACTCTAGCGGCCGGGAACGAGCAGTACTTC.

The chain combines TRBV4-2 with TRBJ1-1; possibly TRBD1 for D (5 bases). Trimming left V 1 base short and J 5 bases short, with 14 bases between. The CDR3 has 15 residues. In germline, CDR1 is LGHNA, CDR2 YNFKEQ. The CDR3: CASSQGGGGYTEAFF. CDR3 nucleotides: TGTGCCAGCAGCCAAGGGGGCGGGGGATATACTGAAGCTTTCTTT.

The rearrangement joins TRBV5-5 to TRBJ2-3, with a possible D match to TRBD2 (5 bases). The V end was cut by 1 base, the J end by 6 bases, with 12 bases between. The CDR3 consists of 14 residues. The germline V gene has CDR1 SGHKS and CDR2 YYEKEE (reference sequence). CDR3 sequence (DNA): TGTGCCAGCAGCTTGCGGGCAGGCGGGGATACGCAGTATTTT. Encoded protein: CASSLRAGGDTQYF.

The chain is built from TRBV28 and TRBJ1-4; D remains unclear. CDR1 and CDR2 from the germline V gene are MDHEN and SYDVKM. V lost 1 base and J 0 bases, leaving 9 bases between the germline ends. CDR3 size: 16 residues. Here the CDR3 DNA reads TGTGCCAGCAGTTTATCTGTACCAACAACTAATGAAAAACTGTTTTTT. Protein sequence: CASSLSVPTTNEKLFF. Based on the CDR3 plus reference TRBV28 and TRBJ1-4, the full variable domain is DVKVTQSSRYLVKRTGEKVFLECVQDMDHENMFWYRQDPGLGLRLIYFSYDVKMKEKGDIPEGYSVSREKKERFSLILESASTNQTSMYLCASSLSVPTTNEKLFFGSGTQLSVL.

The chain is built from TRBV5-1 and TRBJ1-5; D possibly corresponds to TRBD1 (5 bases). The CDR3 is 16 residues long. Germline values: CDR1 SGHRS, CDR2 YFSETQ. V was cut by 4 bases and J by 0 bases, with 14 bases left in between. DNA for the CDR3: TGCGCCAGCAGCCCGGCCGGGGCCTATAGCAATCAGCCCCAGCATTTT. Protein: CASSPAGAYSNQPQHF.

The rearrangement links TRBV7-2 to TRBJ2-1; D is uncertain. The CDR3 totals 13 residues. Germline V gene data show CDR1 as SGHTA and CDR2 as FQGNSA. V dropped 1 base and J dropped 6 bases, with 7 bases sitting between them. The CDR3 bases are TGTGCCAGCAGCTTAGGCAGGTTCAATGAGCAGTTCTTC. Residues: CASSLGRFNEQFF.

The chain links TRBV19 to TRBJ2-7, with a weak D call TRBD1 (5 bases). The germline V gene encodes CDR1 LNHDA and CDR2 SQIVND (reference sequence). This CDR3 is 16 amino acids long. The V end was cut by 2 bases, the J end by 8 bases, with 22 bases between. The CDR3 DNA reads TGTGCCAGTAGTATACTAGACAGCCAAGGGTCTTTCCAGCAGTACTTC. This encodes CASSILDSQGSFQQYF.

The V and J genes are TRBV9 and TRBJ2-3; D is possibly TRBD2 (7 bases). The CDR3 contains 19 residues. Germline V lookup: CDR1 SGDLS, CDR2 YYNGEE. V was cut by 0 bases and J by 1 base, with 21 bases left in between. The CDR3 region has the DNA TGTGCCAGCAGCGTAGAGGGTGTGAGGGGGGGTCCCCGCACAGATACGCAGTATTTT. It encodes CASSVEGVRGGPRTDTQYF.

The chain has TRBV7-9 and TRBJ2-2; D not certain. The germline CDR1 and CDR2 sequences are SEHNR and FQNEAQ (reference sequence). Between the trimmed V and J ends, which lost 2 bases and 4 bases, there was a span of 8 bases. This CDR3 contains 14 residues. The DNA of the CDR3 is TGTGCCAGCAGCTTAAGTTCTACCACCGGGGAGCTGTTTTTT. Protein sequence: CASSLSSTTGELFF.